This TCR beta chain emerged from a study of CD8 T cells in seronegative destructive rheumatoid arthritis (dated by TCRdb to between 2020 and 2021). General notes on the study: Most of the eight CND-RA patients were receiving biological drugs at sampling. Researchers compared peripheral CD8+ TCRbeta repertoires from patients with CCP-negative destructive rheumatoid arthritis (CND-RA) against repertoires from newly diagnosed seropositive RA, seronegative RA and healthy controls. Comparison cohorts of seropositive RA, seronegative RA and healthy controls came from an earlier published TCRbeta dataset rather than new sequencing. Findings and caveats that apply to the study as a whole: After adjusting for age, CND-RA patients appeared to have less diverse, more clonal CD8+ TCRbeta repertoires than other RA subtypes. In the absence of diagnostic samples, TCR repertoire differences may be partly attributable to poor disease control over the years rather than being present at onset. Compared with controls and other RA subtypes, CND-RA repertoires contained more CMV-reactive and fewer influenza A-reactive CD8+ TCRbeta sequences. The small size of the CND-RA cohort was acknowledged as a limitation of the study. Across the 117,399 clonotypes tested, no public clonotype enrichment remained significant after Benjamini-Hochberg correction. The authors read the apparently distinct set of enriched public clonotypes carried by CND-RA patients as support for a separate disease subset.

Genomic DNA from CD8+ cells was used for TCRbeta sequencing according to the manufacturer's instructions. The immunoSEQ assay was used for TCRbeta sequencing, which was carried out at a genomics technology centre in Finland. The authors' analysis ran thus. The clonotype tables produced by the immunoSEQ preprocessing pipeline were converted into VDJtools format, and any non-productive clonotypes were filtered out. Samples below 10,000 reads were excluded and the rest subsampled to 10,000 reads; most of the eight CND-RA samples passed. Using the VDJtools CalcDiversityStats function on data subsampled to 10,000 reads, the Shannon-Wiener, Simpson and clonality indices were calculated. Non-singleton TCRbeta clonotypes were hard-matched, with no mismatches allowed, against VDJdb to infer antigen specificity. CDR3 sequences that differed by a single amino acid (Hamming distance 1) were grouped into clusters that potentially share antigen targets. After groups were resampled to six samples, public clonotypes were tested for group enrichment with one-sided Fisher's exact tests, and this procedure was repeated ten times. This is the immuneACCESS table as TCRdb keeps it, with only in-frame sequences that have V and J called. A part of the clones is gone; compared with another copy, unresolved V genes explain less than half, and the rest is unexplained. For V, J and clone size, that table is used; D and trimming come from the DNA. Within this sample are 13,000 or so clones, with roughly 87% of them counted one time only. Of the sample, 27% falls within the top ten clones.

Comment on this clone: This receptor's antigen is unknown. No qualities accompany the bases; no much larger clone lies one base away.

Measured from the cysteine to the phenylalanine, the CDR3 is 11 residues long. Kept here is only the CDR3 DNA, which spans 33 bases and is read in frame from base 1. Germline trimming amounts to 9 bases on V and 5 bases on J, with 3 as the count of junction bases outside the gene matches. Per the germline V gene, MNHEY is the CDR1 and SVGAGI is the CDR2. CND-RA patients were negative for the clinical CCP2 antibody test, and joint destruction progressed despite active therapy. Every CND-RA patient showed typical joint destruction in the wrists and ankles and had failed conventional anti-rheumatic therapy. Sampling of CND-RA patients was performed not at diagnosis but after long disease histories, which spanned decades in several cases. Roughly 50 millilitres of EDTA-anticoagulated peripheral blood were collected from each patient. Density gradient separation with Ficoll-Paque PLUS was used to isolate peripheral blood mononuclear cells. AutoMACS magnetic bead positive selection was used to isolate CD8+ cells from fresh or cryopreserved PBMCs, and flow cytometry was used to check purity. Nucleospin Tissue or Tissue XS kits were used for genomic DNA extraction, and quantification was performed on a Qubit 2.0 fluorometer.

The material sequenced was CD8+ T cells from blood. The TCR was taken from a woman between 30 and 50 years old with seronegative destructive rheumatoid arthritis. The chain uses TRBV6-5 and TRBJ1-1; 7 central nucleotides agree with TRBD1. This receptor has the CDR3 CARRGQTEAFF. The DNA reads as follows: TGTGCCAGGAGGGGACAGACTGAAGCTTTCTTT.